A single sample gave rise to the 8 T cell receptor beta chains below, sequenced in a study of OX40 agonist ivuxolimab in advanced cancers. Generated by immunoSEQ multiplex PCR, the TCRdb table keeps only in-frame clones and is missing some. The sample yields about 50,000 clones, approximately 83% seen once. Sequencing used CD4+ or CD8+ T cells sorted from blood, obtained in a trial of the OX40 agonist ivuxolimab. The receptors were gathered from an adult with an advanced solid tumor such as melanoma, head and neck, liver or kidney cancer.

The rearrangement links TRBV5-1 to TRBJ2-5; D call uncertain. Trimming took 1 base from V and 1 from J, leaving 14 bases between them. The CDR3 has 16 amino acids. CDR1 SGHRS and CDR2 YFSETQ come from the germline V gene. This CDR3 reads CASSLYLLGTQETQYF. CDR3 DNA sequence: TGCGCCAGCAGCTTGTATCTCCTAGGAACCCAAGAGACCCAGTACTTC.

The V call is TRBV29-1, the J call TRBJ1-1, with no clear D. Trimming shortened V by 7 bases and J by 1 base, and 4 bases separated the two germline ends. This CDR3 contains 10 residues. Germline V CDR1 and CDR2: SQVTM, ANQGSEA. CDR3 amino acids: CSAQNTEAFF. As DNA, the CDR3 is TGCAGCGCCCAGAACACTGAAGCTTTCTTT.

This chain connects TRBV6-1 to TRBJ1-1; D is perhaps TRBD1 (5 bases). The ends were cut back, 4 bases at V and 3 bases at J, with 6 bases in the middle. There are 12 residues in the CDR3. The germline gives CDR1 MNHNS, CDR2 SASEGT. CDR3 sequence: CASSGQYTEAFF. CDR3 sequence (DNA): TGTGCCAGCAGTGGACAGTACACTGAAGCTTTCTTT.

This chain connects TRBV5-1 to TRBJ2-3; D may be TRBD1 or TRBD2 (5 bases each). CDR1 SGHRS and CDR2 YFSETQ come from the germline V gene. The CDR3 runs to 14 residues. V was trimmed by 0 bases and J by 0 bases, leaving 5 bases between them. CDR3 amino acids: CASSLGDSTDTQYF. CDR3 DNA: TGCGCCAGCAGCTTGGGGGACAGCACAGATACGCAGTATTTT.

The V gene is TRBV6-6, the J gene TRBJ1-1; no clear D. V gave up 4 bases and J gave up 3 bases, with 12 bases separating them. The germline V gene encodes CDR1 MNHNY and CDR2 SVGAGI (reference sequence). This CDR3 has 14 residues. The CDR3 sequence: CASSLKGRDTEAFF. The CDR3 DNA sequence: TGTGCCAGCAGTTTGAAGGGTAGGGACACTGAAGCTTTCTTT.

J is TRBJ1-4 and V is TRBV7-9, with 8 bases matching TRBD1. This CDR3 contains 14 residues. Germline values: CDR1 SEHNR, CDR2 FQNEAQ (reference sequence). Trimming at V came to 4 bases and at J to 7 bases, leaving 5 bases not matched to a gene. The CDR3 loop is CASSSGQGGEKLFF. CDR3 nucleotides: TGTGCCAGCAGCTCCGGACAGGGCGGTGAAAAACTGTTTTTT.

The chain is built from TRBV11-2 and TRBJ2-2, with TRBD1 matching 8 bases. Germline CDR1 SGHAT, CDR2 FQNNGV. With V trimmed by 5 bases and J by 6 bases, 5 bases remained unmatched. The CDR3 contains 14 residues. The CDR3 DNA sequence: TGTGCCAGCAGCCCAGTGACAGGGGCCGGGGAGCTGTTTTTT. This sequence encodes CASSPVTGAGELFF.

The chain uses TRBV6-6 and TRBJ1-2, with 8 bases that match TRBD1. This CDR3 has 14 amino acids. From germline, CDR1 is MNHNY and CDR2 SVGAGI (reference sequence). V was pared by 4 bases and J by 6 bases, with 7 bases of the junction left unmatched. The CDR3 reads CASSSASGGNGYTF. Here the CDR3 DNA reads TGTGCCAGCAGTTCAGCGTCAGGGGGCAATGGCTACACCTTC.